The text below deals with one TCR beta chain. This receptor's antigen is unknown. Base qualities are not at hand, and no much larger clone is one base apart. The data were obtained in a study of OX40 agonist ivuxolimab in advanced cancers. Looking at the study overall: The costimulatory receptor OX40 (CD134) was targeted by ivuxolimab, a fully human IgG2 agonistic monoclonal antibody. Intravenous ivuxolimab was administered to patients every 2 weeks at six dose levels: 0.01, 0.1, 0.3, 1.5, 3 and 10 mg/kg. Of the approximately 50 dose-escalation patients, hepatocellular carcinoma was present in approximately 20, melanoma in roughly 15, renal cell carcinoma in 9 and head and neck cancer in 9. A male proportion of 75% to 85% and a mean age of 60 years, ranging from roughly 23 to 80, were recorded for the dose-escalation cohort. Prior anti-PD-1, anti-PD-L1 or anti-CTLA-4 therapy was permitted, and less than 45% of dose-escalation patients had received checkpoint inhibitors. Three dose-escalation patients achieved partial responses, one with hepatocellular carcinoma and two with cutaneous melanoma. The purpose of peripheral TCRbeta sequencing was to test whether ivuxolimab changed TCR sequence diversity and led to clonal T-cell expansion. The paper describes the monotherapy dose-escalation part (N ≈ 52 patients) of the phase I trial of ivuxolimab. Overall results and qualifications from the work: After ivuxolimab, expanded clones were on average more numerous among CD8+ T cells than among CD4+ T cells. At doses of 0.1 to 3.0 mg/kg, clonal expansion of both CD4+ and CD8+ T cells in blood was seen between baseline and week 6. In partial responders in the 0.1-3.0 mg/kg groups, normalized peripheral clonal expansion was found to be among the lowest, especially among CD8+ T cells. Low levels of normalized T-cell clonal expansion were also seen in some patients who did not respond. The antigen specificity of the clonally expanded peripheral T cells was not determined.

From the cysteine through the phenylalanine, the CDR3 covers 17 amino acids. The sequence is cut down to CDR3 DNA, 51 bases in frame from base 1. CDR1 is given as LGHNA and CDR2 as YSLEER, both from the germline V gene. Cut back by 0 bases and 10 bases, the V and J ends lie 23 bases apart. Genomic DNA was isolated from the sorted cells so that the TCRbeta CDR3 region could be sequenced. The immunoSEQ Assay was used to sequence the TCRbeta CDR3 regions. TCRdb retrieved this table from immuneACCESS and kept in-frame rearrangements only. Not all clones are present; in checked studies, unresolved V genes account for under half, and no reason is known for the remainder. For this sample there are around 70,000 clones; 75% to 90% appear just once. Together, the top ten hold 6.5% to 8.5% of the sample. Patients with a history of autoimmune disease or receiving systemic immunosuppression were excluded from the trial. Peripheral blood for TCR sequencing was collected from all dose cohorts at baseline, on cycle 4 day 1, and on cycle 7 day 1. Samples came from an open-label, multicenter, first-in-human phase I dose-escalation trial of ivuxolimab. Adults with locally advanced or metastatic head and neck squamous cell, hepatocellular, melanoma or renal cell carcinoma were enrolled in the trial. Before TCR sequencing, CD4+ T cells and CD8+ T cells were sorted from peripheral blood as separate populations.

The sample in question was CD4+ or CD8+ T cells sorted from blood, obtained in a trial of the OX40 agonist ivuxolimab. This TCR derives from an adult with an advanced solid tumor such as melanoma, head and neck, liver or kidney cancer. The sequence joins TRBV4-3 to TRBJ2-3; a tentative D call is TRBD2 (7 bases match). At the DNA level, the sequence is TGCGCCAGCAGCCAAGATACCGTCGCGGGGGCTGTTGTTGCGCAGTATTTT. The encoded protein is CASSQDTVAGAVVAQYF.